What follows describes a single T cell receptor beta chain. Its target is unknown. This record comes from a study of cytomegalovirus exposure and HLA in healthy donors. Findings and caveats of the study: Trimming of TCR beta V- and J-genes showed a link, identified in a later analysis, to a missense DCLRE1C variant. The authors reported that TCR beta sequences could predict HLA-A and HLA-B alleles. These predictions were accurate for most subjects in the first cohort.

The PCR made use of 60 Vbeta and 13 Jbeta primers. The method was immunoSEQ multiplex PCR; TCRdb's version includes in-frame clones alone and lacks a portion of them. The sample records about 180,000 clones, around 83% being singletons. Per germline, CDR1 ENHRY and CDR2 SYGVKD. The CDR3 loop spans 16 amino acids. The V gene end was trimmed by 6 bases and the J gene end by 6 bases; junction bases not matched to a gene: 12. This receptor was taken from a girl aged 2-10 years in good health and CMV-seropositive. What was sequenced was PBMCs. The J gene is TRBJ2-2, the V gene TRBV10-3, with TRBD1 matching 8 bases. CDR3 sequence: CAISHDRGPRPGELFF. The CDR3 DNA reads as TGTGCCATCAGCCATGACAGGGGCCCCCGTCCCGGGGAGCTGTTTTTT.